This TCR beta chain was sequenced during a study of blood T cell repertoires in COVID-19. In the original analysis: For nucleated cells, counts were estimated from reference gene primer amplification. The method was immunoSEQ multiplex PCR; TCRdb's version includes in-frame clones alone and lacks a portion of them. V, J and clone size reflect that table, while D and trimming were determined from the DNA. Among a few hundred thousand clones, roughly 84% were seen once, and the ten largest hold about 1.5%. With V trimmed by 6 bases and J by 1 base, 6 bases remained unmatched. The CDR3 spans 14 residues. Germline CDR1 reads SQVTM; CDR2 reads ANQGSEA. The age range of participants was 18 to 89 years, with residence in some 25 US areas.

This chain connects TRBV29-1 to TRBJ1-1; 9 positions agree with TRBD1. The material sequenced was PBMCs or T cells enriched from blood (not recorded which). The sequence derives from a woman younger than 35 who had been exposed to COVID-19. CDR3 DNA: TGCAGCGTGACACCGGGACAGGGGAACACTGAAGCTTTCTTT. Translating it yields CSVTPGQGNTEAFF.